These 28 T cell receptor beta chains were all obtained from the same sample, sequenced in a study of OX40 agonist ivuxolimab in advanced cancers. Assay: immunoSEQ multiplex PCR; the TCRdb copy retains only in-frame clones and omits some. The sample holds tens of thousands of clones, about 90% seen once. This specimen was CD4+ or CD8+ T cells sorted from blood, taken in a trial of the OX40 agonist ivuxolimab. The receptors here all came from an adult with an advanced solid tumor such as melanoma, head and neck, liver or kidney cancer.

A few counts support this clone. The J gene is TRBJ1-2, the V gene TRBV5-6, with D tentatively TRBD1 (5 bases). The CDR3 sequence is 13 residues long. The germline V gene has CDR1 SGHDT and CDR2 YYEEEE. V was clipped by 0 bases and J by 7 bases, with 10 bases between them. The DNA for the CDR3 is TGTGCCAGCAGCTTGGTAACAGGCCGTGGCTACACCTTC. This gives the protein CASSLVTGRGYTF.

V gene TRBV27 combines with J gene TRBJ1-5; D is possibly TRBD1 (5 bases). The CDR3 consists of 13 residues. Between the trimmed V and J ends, which lost 3 bases and 7 bases, there was a span of 10 bases. Germline CDR1 reads MNHEY; CDR2 reads SMNVEV (reference sequence). The CDR3 DNA follows: TGTGCCAGCAGTTTCGGGGCAGGCCAGCCCCAGCATTTT. It is translated as CASSFGAGQPQHF.

The chain recombines TRBV6-5 with TRBJ2-7; 8 bases align to TRBD1. The germline V gene encodes CDR1 MNHEY and CDR2 SVGAGI. With V trimmed by 2 bases and J by 2 bases, 5 bases remained unmatched. The CDR3 length is 15 residues. DNA for the CDR3: TGTGCCAGCAGTTACCAGACAGGGGCGGCCTACGAGCAGTACTTC. Its protein product is CASSYQTGAAYEQYF.

The chain combines TRBV7-8 with TRBJ1-5; D is unclear. The CDR3 extends over 15 amino acids. Germline CDR1 SGHVS, CDR2 FQNEAQ. V shed 5 bases and J shed 6 bases, with 17 bases lying between them. CDR3 in amino acids: CASSPPGRVGQPQHF. The CDR3 region has the DNA TGTGCCAGCAGCCCCCCCGGGAGGGTAGGTCAGCCCCAGCATTTT.

This chain uses TRBV15 with TRBJ2-5, with 9 bases fitting TRBD2. CDR1 LNHNV and CDR2 YYDKDF come from the germline V gene (reference sequence). The CDR3 loop spans 17 amino acids. The ends lost 2 bases at V and 5 bases at J; junction bases unmatched: 12. The CDR3 DNA sequence: TGTGCCACCAGCAGACCCTCGACCCTAGCGGGAACTGAGACCCAGTACTTC. Its protein is CATSRPSTLAGTETQYF.

The chain couples TRBV5-8 to TRBJ2-7; 8 bases agree with TRBD1. The CDR3 consists of 14 residues. Trimming removed 4 bases from V and 7 bases from J; junction bases left unmatched: 10. The germline V gene encodes CDR1 SGHTS and CDR2 YDEGEE. CDR3 in amino acids: CASSTGDRLGEQYF. The CDR3 DNA reads TGTGCCAGCAGCACTGGGGACAGGCTGGGAGAGCAGTACTTC.

V usage is TRBV29-1 and J usage is TRBJ1-1, with TRBD1 matching over 8 bases. Per germline, CDR1 SQVTM and CDR2 ANQGSEA. This CDR3 comprises 13 residues. V was pared by 7 bases and J by 7 bases, with 11 bases of the junction left unmatched. In DNA form, the CDR3 reads TGCAGCGCGGTGACAGGGGCTGGGGTTGAAGCTTTCTTT. Translation: CSAVTGAGVEAFF.

J is TRBJ2-2 and V is TRBV29-1; D might be TRBD1 (7 bases). The V end lost 4 bases, the J end lost 7 bases, and 22 bases lay between the germline ends. CDR1 SQVTM and CDR2 ANQGSEA come from the germline V gene. The CDR3 loop spans 16 amino acids. CDR3 amino acids: CSVGGTGTAVVGELFF. Here the CDR3 DNA reads TGCAGCGTTGGAGGGACTGGGACAGCTGTGGTCGGGGAGCTGTTTTTT.

This clone has just a few counts. This chain uses TRBV27 with TRBJ2-7; D is ambiguous. Germline CDR1 is MNHEY and CDR2 is SMNVEV (reference sequence). The CDR3 length is 11 residues. The germline V and J ends were trimmed by 2 bases and 7 bases, with 6 bases remaining between them. CDR3: CASSLNGEQYF. Here the CDR3 DNA reads TGTGCCAGCAGTTTAAATGGGGAGCAGTACTTC.

V and J are TRBV2 and TRBJ1-5, with TRBD1 as a possible D gene (5 bases). Germline V lookup: CDR1 SNHLY, CDR2 FYNNEI. CDR3 length: 15 amino acids. Trimming pared 5 bases from V and 4 bases from J, leaving 15 bases between. The CDR3 bases are TGTGCCAGCAGTCCTTCGGGGGATCTTAATCAGCCCCAGCATTTT. As protein: CASSPSGDLNQPQHF.

V gene TRBV7-2 combines with J gene TRBJ2-7, with TRBD1 identical over 8 bases. V lost 4 bases to trimming and J lost 3 bases; unmatched junction nucleotides: 8. This CDR3 is 15 amino acids long. The germline V gene has CDR1 SGHTA and CDR2 FQGNSA. Written as DNA, the CDR3 is TGTGCCAGCAGCTCCCGGACAGGGAATAACTACGAGCAGTACTTC. As protein: CASSSRTGNNYEQYF.

This clone showed up just a few times. J is TRBJ1-1 and V is TRBV9, with unresolved D. The germline V and J ends were trimmed by 2 bases and 10 bases, with 18 bases remaining between them. The CDR3 length is 14 residues. Germline loops: CDR1 SGDLS, CDR2 YYNGEE. The CDR3: CASSVSSQLSGAFF. The CDR3 DNA reads TGTGCCAGCAGCGTCTCCTCCCAACTTTCTGGAGCTTTCTTT.

This chain joins TRBV6-5 and TRBJ2-2; weak D call: TRBD1 (5 bases). CDR3 size: 16 residues. The V end was cut by 2 bases, the J end by 5 bases, with 15 bases between. Germline V gene data show CDR1 as MNHEY and CDR2 as SVGAGI. The CDR3 here is CASSYLGVGRTGELFF. In DNA, the CDR3 is TGTGCCAGCAGTTACCTAGGGGTAGGGCGGACCGGGGAGCTGTTTTTT.

This rearrangement joins TRBV19 to TRBJ1-2, with unresolved D. The CDR3 spans 12 residues. The V end lost 8 bases, the J end lost 8 bases, and 15 bases lay between the germline ends. CDR1 is LNHDA, CDR2 SQIVND, per germline (reference sequence). CDR3 protein: CASLDPPRGYTF. The CDR3 nucleotides are TGTGCCAGTTTAGACCCCCCGAGGGGCTACACCTTC.

The rearrangement links TRBV19 to TRBJ2-1; 10 nucleotides line up with TRBD2. Germline CDR1 and CDR2: LNHDA and SQIVND (reference sequence). The CDR3 runs to 18 residues. The V and J ends lost 3 bases and 0 bases, in that order; junction bases with no gene match: 8. The CDR3 sequence is CASSMGVRLAGSYNEQFF. CDR3 bases: TGTGCCAGTAGTATGGGGGTTAGACTAGCGGGCTCCTACAATGAGCAGTTCTTC.

There are a few counts of this clone. The gene calls are TRBV5-1 and TRBJ1-1; possible D gene TRBD1, 5 bases. The V end was cut by 2 bases, the J end by 1 base, with 12 bases between. Germline CDR1 and CDR2: SGHRS and YFSETQ. This CDR3 has 15 amino acids. CDR3 protein: CASSFTGGGNTEAFF. The CDR3 bases are TGCGCCAGCAGCTTTACGGGCGGGGGGAACACTGAAGCTTTCTTT.

This chain uses TRBV19 with TRBJ2-1; TRBD1 aligns across 8 bases. V dropped 1 base and J dropped 7; count of bases not matched to a gene: 6. The germline V gene has CDR1 LNHDA and CDR2 SQIVND (reference sequence). The length of the CDR3 is 15 residues. The CDR3 sequence is CASSIGGTGANEQFF. Written as DNA, the CDR3 is TGTGCCAGTAGTATAGGTGGGACAGGAGCAAATGAGCAGTTCTTC.

The chain combines TRBV5-4 with TRBJ2-1; possibly TRBD2 for D (6 bases). The germline V gene has CDR1 SGHNT and CDR2 YYREEE (reference sequence). CDR3 length equals 15 residues. The V and J ends lost 2 bases and 5 bases respectively, with 14 bases between them. The CDR3 sequence is CASSLESGPHNEQFF. In nucleotides, the CDR3 is TGTGCCAGCAGCTTAGAGAGCGGGCCCCACAATGAGCAGTTCTTC.

The CDR3, as DNA: TGTGCCAGCGCAACCAGGGGGCGCGAGACCCAGTACTTC. It yields the protein CASATRGRETQYF. The V gene is TRBV2, the J gene TRBJ2-5; 8 positions agree with TRBD1. The V gene end was trimmed by 8 bases and the J gene end by 5 bases; junction bases not matched to a gene: 7. The CDR3 contains 13 residues. Germline CDR1 SNHLY, CDR2 FYNNEI.

The DNA for the CDR3 is TGTGCCACCAGCAGAGATCTGAGTGAGACCCAGTACTTC. It translates to CATSRDLSETQYF. The gene calls are TRBV15 and TRBJ2-5; D not resolved. The V gene lost 0 bases and the J gene lost 5 bases, with 7 bases spanning the gap. The CDR3 is made up of 13 amino acids. In germline, CDR1 is LNHNV, CDR2 YYDKDF (reference sequence).

The chain links TRBV5-5 to TRBJ1-2; 7 nucleotides align to TRBD1. V trimming: 2 bases; J trimming: 2 bases; junction bases outside the gene matches: 9. Germline loops: CDR1 SGHKS, CDR2 YYEKEE (reference sequence). The CDR3 has 16 amino acids. The CDR3 loop reads CASSLRTGPGNYGYTF. In nucleotides, the CDR3 is TGTGCCAGCAGCTTACGGACAGGCCCTGGGAACTATGGCTACACCTTC.

J is TRBJ1-1 and V is TRBV5-4; D call uncertain. Trimming shortened V by 7 bases and J by 4 bases, and 11 bases separated the two germline ends. This CDR3 has 12 residues. The germline CDR1 and CDR2 sequences are SGHNT and YYREEE (reference sequence). The CDR3 here is CASPHSVTEAFF. As DNA, the CDR3 is TGTGCCAGCCCCCACTCGGTCACTGAAGCTTTCTTT.

The chain has TRBV7-9 and TRBJ1-1; no definite D call. CDR3 length: 10 residues. Deletions cut 3 bases from V and 10 bases from J, with 6 bases between. Germline lookup yields CDR1 SEHNR and CDR2 FQNEAQ (reference sequence). Written as DNA, the CDR3 is TGTGCCAGCAGCTTGGAACCAGCTTTCTTT. Protein sequence: CASSLEPAFF. Full variable domain (remainder filled in from reference TRBV7-9 and TRBJ1-1): DTGVSQNPRHKITKRGQNVTFRCDPISEHNRLYWYRQTLGQGPEFLTYFQNEAQLEKSRLLSDRFSAERPKGSFSTLEIQRTEQGDSAMYLCASSLEPAFFGQGTRLTVV.

V and J are TRBV10-1 and TRBJ1-5; tentative D call: TRBD1 (5 bases). This CDR3 is 13 amino acids long. CDR1 WNHNN and CDR2 SYGVQD come from the germline V gene (reference sequence). The CDR3 DNA reads TGCGCACAAGGGGATTATAGCAATCAGCCCCAGCATTTT. Its protein is CAQGDYSNQPQHF.

This chain connects TRBV10-3 to TRBJ2-5, with D hard to call. The germline V and J ends were trimmed by 0 bases and 5 bases, with 4 bases remaining between them. Germline CDR1 and CDR2: ENHRY and SYGVKD. The CDR3 consists of 12 residues. The CDR3 nucleotides are TGTGCCATCAGTGAGTCGAGGGAGACCCAGTACTTC. This gives the protein CAISESRETQYF.

V usage is TRBV5-1 and J usage is TRBJ2-7; D gene unclear. Looked up from germline, CDR1 is SGHRS and CDR2 is YFSETQ. The CDR3 has 15 amino acids. V was shortened by 4 bases and J by 1 base, with 15 bases between the two germline ends. The CDR3 is CASSESPGPSYEQYF. In nucleotides, the CDR3 is TGCGCCAGCAGCGAATCACCCGGGCCATCCTACGAGCAGTACTTC. Variable domain in full (rest from reference TRBV5-1 and TRBJ2-7): KAGVTQTPRYLIKTRGQQVTLSCSPISGHRSVSWYQQTPGQGLQFLFEYFSETQRNKGNFPGRFSGRQFSNSRSEMNVSTLELGDSALYLCASSESPGPSYEQYFGPGTRLTVT.

The V call is TRBV6-5, the J call TRBJ1-3; no firm D call. Trimming removed 7 bases at V and 0 bases at J, with 13 bases between. This CDR3 spans 15 amino acids. Germline values: CDR1 MNHEY, CDR2 SVGAGI. The CDR3 DNA follows: TGTGCCAGCACCCTCCACGGACGCTCTGGAAACACCATATATTTT. This gives the protein CASTLHGRSGNTIYF.

The gene calls are TRBV6-1 and TRBJ2-3, with D perhaps TRBD2 (5 bases). This CDR3 region has 16 residues. Trimming pared 4 bases from V and 0 bases from J, leaving 14 bases between. Germline CDR1 and CDR2: MNHNS and SASEGT. The CDR3 is CASSGETRMSTDTQYF. CDR3 DNA sequence: TGTGCCAGCAGTGGGGAGACCAGAATGAGCACAGATACGCAGTATTTT.